This T cell receptor (beta chain) was recovered during a study of vaccination effects on CD4 cells after COVID-19. Study outcomes and limitations: Researchers reported few convalescent patients and no early post-infection timepoints in the study.

Between days 10 and 11 of culture, CD4+ T cells were separated out. Vaccinees lacked prior SARS-CoV-2 infection and tested negative for nucleocapsid antibodies. Note on this clone: Its antigen is as yet unknown.

Sequenced by immunoSEQ multiplex PCR; TCRdb stores in-frame clones only, minus some. Of 45,000 to 50,000 clones in the sample, 65% to 80% were seen once. This sample comprised CD4+ T cells from PBMCs cultured without peptide, obtained before COVID-19 vaccination. This receptor was identified in a human donor who received a COVID-19 vaccine.

The CDR3 nucleotides read TGTGCCAGCAGAAAACAGGGCTTGAACACTGAAGCTTTCTTT. This codes for CASRKQGLNTEAFF. The J gene is TRBJ1-1, the V gene TRBV25-1, with D tentatively TRBD1 (6 bases). V lost 6 bases to trimming and J lost 0 bases, with 11 bases between them. Per germline, CDR1 MGHDK and CDR2 SYGVNS. The CDR3 is 14 residues long.